This T cell receptor (beta chain) emerged from a study of post-analysis software for immune sequencing data. Study summary: Patients had relapsing-remitting, secondary progressive or progressive-relapsing multiple sclerosis; some lacked subtype.

Points from the study as a whole: A few TRBV segments (TRBV5-6, TRBV5-1 and TRBV20-1 among them) occurred more frequently in patients than in controls.

This clonotype was counted ten times or more. Its antigen is unidentified. The authors incorporated unique molecular identifiers into the TCR beta cDNA libraries. TCRdb re-analysed the PCR reads in MiXCR, keeping a single row per CDR3 protein. Among hundreds of thousands of distinct CDR3 sequences listed, more than 50% were seen once. V dropped 8 bases and J dropped 0 bases, with 3 bases sitting between them. CDR3 length: 11 amino acids. CDR1 is SGHVS and CDR2 is FNYEAQ in the germline V gene. The gene calls are TRBV7-6 and TRBJ2-3, with D unresolved. This sequence was found in a girl under 10 years old with multiple sclerosis. The source material was blood. CDR3 DNA sequence: TGTGCCAGCCAAAGCACAGATACGCAGTATTTT. Translating gives CASQSTDTQYF.